A selection of T cell receptor beta chains follows, all from one sample in a study of T-cell reconstitution after alpha-beta-depleted transplantation in children. TCRdb reprocessed the PCR reads with MiXCR, giving one entry per CDR3 protein. Among hundreds of thousands of distinct CDR3 sequences listed, under 20% were seen once. Material: PBMCs, mostly from graft donor cells, obtained 360 days after TCRalphabeta/CD19-depleted stem cell transplant. These receptors were obtained from a male patient between 2 and 15 years old who had a stem cell transplant for acute lymphoblastic leukemia, so the T cells may come from the graft donor. CDR3s include the opening cysteine and the closing phenylalanine or tryptophan. Fields, in order: D gene, V gene, J gene, clone size, CDR3 DNA, CDR3 protein. D genes are given only for firm matches. Some rows mark clone size as missing; the rest say once, few, many or name a class of expanded clone.

TRBD1	TRBV9	TRBJ2-7	.	TGTGCCAGCAGCGTCCGGGACAGGACCTACGAGCAGTACTTC	CASSVRDRTYEQYF
.	TRBV3-1	TRBJ1-1	few	TGTGCCAGCAGCCAAGAGGTGGTCATGAACACTGAAGCTTTCTTT	CASSQEVVMNTEAFF
TRBD2	TRBV7-6	TRBJ2-3	.	TGTGCCAGCAGCTTTATAGCGGGGGAGCCCACAGATACGCAGTATTTT	CASSFIAGEPTDTQYF
.	TRBV11-2	TRBJ1-1	.	TGTGCCAGCAGCTTAGCCAGGGCGAGAGCTGAAGCTTTCTTT	CASSLARARAEAFF
TRBD2	TRBV12-3/TRBV12-4	TRBJ2-1	few	TGTGCCAGCAGGCCCTCGGGACTAGCGGTTTACAATGAGCAGTTCTTC	CASRPSGLAVYNEQFF
.	TRBV11-2	TRBJ2-7	few	TGTGCCAGCAGCCTCAAGACGACGGCAATCCTAAGCTCCTACGAGCAGTACTTC	CASSLKTTAILSSYEQYF
.	TRBV9	TRBJ2-1	many	TGTGCCAGCAGCGCGCCCGGACAAGGCCTGGGAAATGAGCAGTTCTTC	CASSAPGQGLGNEQFF
TRBD2	TRBV7-9	TRBJ2-7	.	TGTGCCAGCAGCTCGCTAGCGGTAGACTTAGGGGAGCAGTACTTC	CASSSLAVDLGEQYF
TRBD1	TRBV18	TRBJ2-7	many	TGTGCCAGCTCACCGAACAGGGGGCAGAGGTCCTACGAGCAGTACTTC	CASSPNRGQRSYEQYF
.	TRBV30	TRBJ1-5	.	TGTGCCTGGAGTGGAAGGAGACAGAGCGCCAATCAGCCCCAGCATTTT	CAWSGRRQSANQPQHF
TRBD2	TRBV5-4	TRBJ2-1	few	TGTGCCAGCAGCTTGGCGGCGGGGGGGAATGAGCAGTTCTTC	CASSLAAGGNEQFF
TRBD2	TRBV12-3/TRBV12-4	TRBJ2-5	many	TGTGCCAGCAGTTTGAGCGGGGCTAAAGAGACCCAGTACTTC	CASSLSGAKETQYF
.	TRBV10-1	TRBJ2-2	.	TGCGCCAGCAGTGAAGGGTTGGCCGGGGAGCTGTTTTTT	CASSEGLAGELFF
.	TRBV5-1	TRBJ2-3	many	TGTGCCAGCAGCTTAGCAGATACGCAGTATTTT	CASSLADTQYF
.	TRBV5-5	TRBJ2-1	few	TGTGCCAGCAGCTTAGTGGCTCTCTACAATGAGCAGTTCTTC	CASSLVALYNEQFF
.	TRBV29-1	TRBJ1-5	.	TGCAGCGTTGGGAACGGGCAGCCCCAGCATTTT	CSVGNGQPQHF
TRBD1	TRBV5-1	TRBJ2-1	.	TGCGCCAGCAGCTTGGAGGGACAGGGGGTCAATGAGCAGTTCTTC	CASSLEGQGVNEQFF
TRBD1	TRBV7-2	TRBJ2-1	.	TGTGCCAGCACCACGAGACAGGGCGGGTGGAATGAGCAGTTCTTC	CASTTRQGGWNEQFF
.	TRBV6-6	TRBJ2-7	few	TGTGCCAGCAGTTACTCGAGCCTCACCGAGCAGTACTTC	CASSYSSLTEQYF
TRBD2	TRBV5-1	TRBJ2-1	few	TGCGCCAGCAGCTTCCCACTAGCGGGAGCACCGCATGAGCAGTTCTTC	CASSFPLAGAPHEQFF
TRBD1	TRBV19	TRBJ2-2	.	TGTGCCAGTACCCTCGGACAGGGCGACACCGGGGAGCTGTTTTTT	CASTLGQGDTGELFF
.	TRBV7-2	TRBJ2-1	.	TGTGCCACCACCGAGGGGGGGCGGTCCTACAATGAGCAGTTCTTC	CATTEGGRSYNEQFF
.	TRBV12-3/TRBV12-4	TRBJ2-7	.	TGTGCCAGCAGTTTCGAGAGTAGCTACGAGCAGTACTTC	CASSFESSYEQYF
TRBD1	TRBV25-1	TRBJ2-7	.	TGTGCCAGCAGTGGGGACAGGGCCCACGAGCAGTACTTC	CASSGDRAHEQYF
TRBD1	TRBV6-1	TRBJ1-1	.	TGTGCCAGCAGTCAGACAGGGGGAACCACTGAAGCTTTCTTT	CASSQTGGTTEAFF
.	TRBV9	TRBJ2-5	.	TGTGCCAGCAGCGTAGGGGGGACCCAAGAGACCCAGTACTTC	CASSVGGTQETQYF
.	TRBV6-5	TRBJ1-1	.	TGTGCCAGCAGCTACCTAGAAAGGGGAACTGAAGCTTTCTTT	CASSYLERGTEAFF
.	TRBV5-1	TRBJ2-7	few	TGCGCCAGCAGCTTGGAGGGGGTTGGGGTTTCCTACGAGCAGTACTTC	CASSLEGVGVSYEQYF
.	TRBV7-7	TRBJ2-3	many	TGTGCTAGCAGCCTGGACAGCACAGATACGCAGTATTTT	CASSLDSTDTQYF
TRBD1	TRBV7-8	TRBJ2-3	.	TGTGCCAGCAGCTTAGGTGTCAGGGGGTTTTATTTGGGAGATACGCAGTATTTT	CASSLGVRGFYLGDTQYF
.	TRBV18	TRBJ1-4	few	TGTGCCAGCTCATCATGGGCAACTAATGAAAAACTGTTTTTT	CASSSWATNEKLFF
TRBD1	TRBV10-3	TRBJ1-1	few	TGTGCCATCAGACAGCAGGGGGAGAGCACTGAAGCTTTCTTT	CAIRQQGESTEAFF
.	TRBV11-2	TRBJ2-3	many	TGTGCCAGCAGCTTCGAACGGGATACGCAGTATTTT	CASSFERDTQYF
.	TRBV12-3/TRBV12-4	TRBJ2-1	many	TGTGCCAGCAGTTTTAGCGGCCTTATGGGGGAGCAGTTCTTC	CASSFSGLMGEQFF
.	TRBV5-5	TRBJ1-1	few	TGTGCCAGCACCCCAGGGTTAGGGACTGAAGCTTTCTTT	CASTPGLGTEAFF
TRBD2	TRBV29-1	TRBJ2-7	.	TGCAGCGTTATAGCGGGAGGGCCCTACGAGCAGTACTTC	CSVIAGGPYEQYF
.	TRBV19	TRBJ1-1	.	TGTGCCAGTAGGAAACAGGGACACCAGAACACTGAAGCTTTCTTT	CASRKQGHQNTEAFF
TRBD1	TRBV15	TRBJ1-5	.	TGTGCCACCAGCACAGGACAGGGCGGACCAGGGCCCCAGCATTTT	CATSTGQGGPGPQHF
TRBD1	TRBV10-3	TRBJ1-4	.	TGTGCCATCAGTGAGTCTACAGGGGGCCGTGAAAAACTGTTTTTT	CAISESTGGREKLFF
.	TRBV27	TRBJ2-7	few	TGTGCCAGCAGCACGGCCACCTACGAGCAGTACTTC	CASSTATYEQYF
.	TRBV20-1	TRBJ2-1	.	TGCAGTGCTCCCAATCCTTCCGTCCGCAATGAGCAGTTCTTC	CSAPNPSVRNEQFF
TRBD1	TRBV3-1	TRBJ2-7	few	TGTGCCAGCAGCCTCGGACAGGGCGAGCAGTACTTC	CASSLGQGEQYF
TRBD1	TRBV12-3/TRBV12-4	TRBJ2-7	few	TGTGCCAGCATGCAGGGGACAGGGGTGTACGAGCAGTACTTC	CASMQGTGVYEQYF
.	TRBV11-2	TRBJ1-1	.	TGTGCCAGCAGCTTAGGGACAAGGACAGACAAGAAAAGTGAAGCTTTCTTT	CASSLGTRTDKKSEAFF
.	TRBV20-1	TRBJ1-2	.	TGCAGTGCTAGAGATCTGAGGGGAAATGGCTACACCTTC	CSARDLRGNGYTF
TRBD2	TRBV7-2	TRBJ2-3	.	TGTGCCAGCAGCACCCGACTAGCGGGGCCCTTCACAGATACGCAGTATTTT	CASSTRLAGPFTDTQYF
TRBD2	TRBV27	TRBJ2-2	few	TGTGCCAGCAGTTTATTTGGGAGGGCCAACACCGGGGAGCTGTTTTTT	CASSLFGRANTGELFF
.	TRBV9	TRBJ2-3	few	TGTGCCAGCAGCGTAGGGGCTCACAGCACAGATACGCAGTATTTT	CASSVGAHSTDTQYF
.	TRBV18	TRBJ1-1	few	TGTGCCAGCTCAATACAGGCGGTGAACACTGAAGCTTTCTTT	CASSIQAVNTEAFF
TRBD1	TRBV7-9	TRBJ2-7	few	TGTGCCAGCAGTCGCCGGGACAGGGAGTCTGAAGAGCAGTACTTC	CASSRRDRESEEQYF
TRBD1	TRBV20-1	TRBJ2-2	few	TGCAGTGCTAGGGGACAGGGGGCGCCCGGGGAGCTGTTTTTT	CSARGQGAPGELFF
.	TRBV5-5	TRBJ1-2	.	TGTGCCAGCAGCCTTGGTTCGCGGGACTATGGCTACCCCTTC	CASSLGSRDYGYPF